The T cell receptor (beta chain) described here comes from a study of cytomegalovirus exposure and HLA in healthy donors. Points on this clone: Its matching antigen is unknown.

CDR1 SGHTA and CDR2 FQGNSA come from the germline V gene. Trimming took 1 base from V and 7 from J, leaving 7 bases between them. This CDR3 is built from 12 residues. Overall study results and limits: In a later analysis, productive TCRs from donors in an Asian-associated ancestry cluster reportedly carried fewer N-insertions than the cohort mean.

Primers: 60 Vbeta forward and 13 Jbeta reverse. The repertoire was sequenced with immunoSEQ multiplex PCR; TCRdb's copy has only in-frame clones and lacks some. This sample has 100,000 or so clones, with 73% found just once. This clonotype was obtained from a man aged 40-49 years in good health and CMV-seronegative. The chain carries TRBV7-2 and TRBJ1-2; D might be TRBD1 (6 bases). Sequencing was performed on PBMCs. The CDR3 spells CASSLDRAGYTF. The DNA of the CDR3 is TGTGCCAGCAGCTTAGACAGGGCTGGCTACACCTTC.